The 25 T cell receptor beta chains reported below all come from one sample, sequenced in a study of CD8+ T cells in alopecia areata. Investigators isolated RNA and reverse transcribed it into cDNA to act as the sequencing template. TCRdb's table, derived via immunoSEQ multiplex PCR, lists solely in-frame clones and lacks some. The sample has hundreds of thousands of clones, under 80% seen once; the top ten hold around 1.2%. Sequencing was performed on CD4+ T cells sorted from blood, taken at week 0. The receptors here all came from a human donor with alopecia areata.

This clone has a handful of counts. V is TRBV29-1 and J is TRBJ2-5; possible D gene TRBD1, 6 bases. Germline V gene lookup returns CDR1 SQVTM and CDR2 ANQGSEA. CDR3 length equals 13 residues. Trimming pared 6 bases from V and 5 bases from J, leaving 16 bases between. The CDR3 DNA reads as TGCAGCGTCGATACAGGGTCCCGGGAGACCCAGTACTTC. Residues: CSVDTGSRETQYF.

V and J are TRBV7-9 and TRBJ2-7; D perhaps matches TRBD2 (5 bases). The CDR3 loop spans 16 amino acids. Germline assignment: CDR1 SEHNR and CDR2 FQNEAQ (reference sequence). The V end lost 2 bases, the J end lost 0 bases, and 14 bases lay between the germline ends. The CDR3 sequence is CASSLLGGSSSYEQYF. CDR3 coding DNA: TGTGCCAGCAGCTTATTGGGCGGGTCCAGCTCCTACGAGCAGTACTTC.

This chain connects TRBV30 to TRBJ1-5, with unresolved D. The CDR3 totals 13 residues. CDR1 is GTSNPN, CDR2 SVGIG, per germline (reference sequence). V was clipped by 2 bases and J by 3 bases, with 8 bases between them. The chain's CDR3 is CAWSREANQPQHF. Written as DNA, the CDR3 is TGTGCCTGGAGTAGGGAGGCCAATCAGCCCCAGCATTTT.

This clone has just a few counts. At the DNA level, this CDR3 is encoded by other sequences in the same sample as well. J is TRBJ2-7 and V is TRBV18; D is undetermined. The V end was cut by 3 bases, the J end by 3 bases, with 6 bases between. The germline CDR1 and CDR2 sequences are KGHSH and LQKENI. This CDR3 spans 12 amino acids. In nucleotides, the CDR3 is TGTGCCAGCTCACCGGAGAGCTACGAGCAGTACTTC. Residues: CASSPESYEQYF.

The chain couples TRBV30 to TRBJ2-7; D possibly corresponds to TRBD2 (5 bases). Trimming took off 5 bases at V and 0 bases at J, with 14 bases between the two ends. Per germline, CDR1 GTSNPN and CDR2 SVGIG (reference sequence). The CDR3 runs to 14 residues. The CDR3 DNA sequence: TGTGCCTGGGAAAACGGGGTAAGCTCCTACGAGCAGTACTTC. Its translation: CAWENGVSSYEQYF.

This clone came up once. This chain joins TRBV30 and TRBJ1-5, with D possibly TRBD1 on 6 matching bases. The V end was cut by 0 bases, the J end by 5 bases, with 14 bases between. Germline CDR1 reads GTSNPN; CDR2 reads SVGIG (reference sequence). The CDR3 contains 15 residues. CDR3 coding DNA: TGTGCCTGGAGTGTTCCGTGGGGGGCGGATCAGCCCCAGCATTTT. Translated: CAWSVPWGADQPQHF.

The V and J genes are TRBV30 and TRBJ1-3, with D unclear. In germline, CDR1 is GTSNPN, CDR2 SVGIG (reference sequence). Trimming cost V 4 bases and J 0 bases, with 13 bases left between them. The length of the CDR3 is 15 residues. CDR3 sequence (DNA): TGTGCCTGGATCGCAAGAGGGTTCTCTGGAAACACCATATATTTT. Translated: CAWIARGFSGNTIYF.

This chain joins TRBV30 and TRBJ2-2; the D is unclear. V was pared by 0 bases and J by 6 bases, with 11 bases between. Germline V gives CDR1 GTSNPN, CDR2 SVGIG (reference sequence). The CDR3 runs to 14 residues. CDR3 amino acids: CAWSVGRRAGELFF. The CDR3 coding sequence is TGTGCCTGGAGTGTAGGGCGTAGGGCCGGGGAGCTGTTTTTT.

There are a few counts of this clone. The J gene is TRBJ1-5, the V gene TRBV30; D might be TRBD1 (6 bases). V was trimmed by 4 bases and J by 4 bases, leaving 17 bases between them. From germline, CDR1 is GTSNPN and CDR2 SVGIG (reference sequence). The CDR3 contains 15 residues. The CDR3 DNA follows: TGTGCCTGGACGTCCCCGGGACACCAAAATCAGCCCCAGCATTTT. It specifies CAWTSPGHQNQPQHF.

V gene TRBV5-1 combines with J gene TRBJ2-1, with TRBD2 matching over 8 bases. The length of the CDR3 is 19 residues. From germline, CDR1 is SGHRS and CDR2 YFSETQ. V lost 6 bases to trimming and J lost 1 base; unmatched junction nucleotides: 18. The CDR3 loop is CASTKSLLAALRSYNEQFF. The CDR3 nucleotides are TGCGCCAGCACCAAATCGTTACTAGCGGCCCTCAGATCCTACAATGAGCAGTTCTTC.

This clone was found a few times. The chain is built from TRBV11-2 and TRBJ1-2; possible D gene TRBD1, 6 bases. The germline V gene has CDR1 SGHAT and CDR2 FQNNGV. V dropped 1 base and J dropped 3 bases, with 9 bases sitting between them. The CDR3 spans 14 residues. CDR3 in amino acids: CASSLAPGDYGYTF. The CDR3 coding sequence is TGTGCCAGCAGCTTAGCCCCAGGGGACTATGGCTACACCTTC. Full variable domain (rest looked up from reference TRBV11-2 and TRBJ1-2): EAGVAQSPRYKIIEKRQSVAFWCNPISGHATLYWYQQILGQGPKLLIQFQNNGVVDDSQLPKDRFSAERLKGVDSTLKIQPAKLEDSAVYLCASSLAPGDYGYTFGSGTRLTVV.

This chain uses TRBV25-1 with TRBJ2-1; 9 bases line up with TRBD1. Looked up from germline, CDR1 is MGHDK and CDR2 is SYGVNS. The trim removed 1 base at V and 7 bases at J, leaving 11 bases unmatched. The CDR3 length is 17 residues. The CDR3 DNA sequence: TGTGCCAGCAGTGAATTGGGGACAGGGAGAGCAGGTAATGAGCAGTTCTTC. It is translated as CASSELGTGRAGNEQFF.

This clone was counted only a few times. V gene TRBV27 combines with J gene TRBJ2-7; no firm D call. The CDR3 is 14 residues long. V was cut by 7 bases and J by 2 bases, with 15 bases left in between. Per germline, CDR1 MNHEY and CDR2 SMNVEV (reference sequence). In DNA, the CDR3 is TGTGCCAGCACCCCATCAGCAGCAACCTACGAGCAGTACTTC. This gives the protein CASTPSAATYEQYF.

Here the CDR3 DNA reads TGTGCCAGCAGCTCCACTAGCGCTGGGGCCAACGTCCTGACTTTC. As protein: CASSSTSAGANVLTF. V is TRBV9 and J is TRBJ2-6; 7 nucleotides match TRBD2. The CDR3 totals 15 residues. V gave up 4 bases and J gave up 2 bases; unmatched junction bases: 3. CDR1 and CDR2 from the germline V gene are SGDLS and YYNGEE.

CDR3 bases: TGTGCTGGACAGAATGGCTACACCTTC. Translating gives CAGQNGYTF. This chain uses TRBV30 with TRBJ1-2, with a weak D call TRBD1 (6 bases). CDR3 length: 9 residues. The germline V gene encodes CDR1 GTSNPN and CDR2 SVGIG (reference sequence).

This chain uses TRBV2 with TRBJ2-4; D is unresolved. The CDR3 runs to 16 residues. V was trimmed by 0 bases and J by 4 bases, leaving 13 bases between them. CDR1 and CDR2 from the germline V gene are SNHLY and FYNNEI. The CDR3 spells CASSEAPVLGKNIQYF. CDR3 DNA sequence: TGTGCCAGCAGTGAAGCGCCGGTACTTGGGAAAAACATTCAGTACTTC.

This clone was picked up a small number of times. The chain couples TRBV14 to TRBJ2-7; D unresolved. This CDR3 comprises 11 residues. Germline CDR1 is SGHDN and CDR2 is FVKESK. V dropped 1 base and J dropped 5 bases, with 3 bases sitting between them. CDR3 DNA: TGTGCCAGCAGCCAAGTGCACGAGCAGTACTTC. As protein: CASSQVHEQYF.

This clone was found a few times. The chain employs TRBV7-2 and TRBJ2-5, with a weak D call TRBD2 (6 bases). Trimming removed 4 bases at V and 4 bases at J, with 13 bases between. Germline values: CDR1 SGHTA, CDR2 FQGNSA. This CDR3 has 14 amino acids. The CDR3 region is CASSSLLARETQYF. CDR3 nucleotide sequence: TGTGCCAGCAGCTCCCTCCTAGCGCGAGAGACCCAGTACTTC. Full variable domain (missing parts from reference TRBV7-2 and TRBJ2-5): GAGVSQSPSNKVTEKGKDVELRCDPISGHTALYWYRQSLGQGLEFLIYFQGNSAPDKSGLPSDRFSAERTGGSVSTLTIQRTQQEDSAVYLCASSSLLARETQYFGPGTRLLVL.

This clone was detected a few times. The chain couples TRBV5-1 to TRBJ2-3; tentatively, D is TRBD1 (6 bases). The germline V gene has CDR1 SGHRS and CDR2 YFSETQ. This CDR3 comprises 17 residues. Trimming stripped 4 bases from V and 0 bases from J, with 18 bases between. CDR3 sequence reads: CASSQGRNSYSTDTQYF. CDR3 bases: TGCGCCAGCAGCCAGGGGCGTAACAGTTATAGCACAGATACGCAGTATTTT.

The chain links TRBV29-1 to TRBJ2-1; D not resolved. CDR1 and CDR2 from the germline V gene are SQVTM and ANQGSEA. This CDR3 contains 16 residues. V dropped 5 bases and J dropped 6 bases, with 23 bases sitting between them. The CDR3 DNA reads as TGCAGCGTTTCATTCCTGCCGCGCGGTAAATTCAATGAGCAGTTCTTC. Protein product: CSVSFLPRGKFNEQFF.

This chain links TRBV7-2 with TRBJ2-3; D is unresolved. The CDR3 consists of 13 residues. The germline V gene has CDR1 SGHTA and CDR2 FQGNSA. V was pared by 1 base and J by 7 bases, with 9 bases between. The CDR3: CASSLGGINTQYF. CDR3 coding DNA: TGTGCCAGCAGCTTAGGAGGTATTAATACGCAGTATTTT.

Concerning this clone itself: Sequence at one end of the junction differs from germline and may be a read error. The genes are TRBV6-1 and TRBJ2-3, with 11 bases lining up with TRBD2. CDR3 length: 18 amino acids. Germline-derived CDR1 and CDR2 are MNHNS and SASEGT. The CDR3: CASSEDRTSGGATNTQYF. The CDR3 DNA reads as TGTGCCAGCAGTGAAGATCGAACTAGCGGGGGAGCCACAAATACGCAGTATTTT.

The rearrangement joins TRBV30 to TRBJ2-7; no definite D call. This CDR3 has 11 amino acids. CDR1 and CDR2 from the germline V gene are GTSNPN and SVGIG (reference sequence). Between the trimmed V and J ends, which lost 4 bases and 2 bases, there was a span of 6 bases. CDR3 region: CAWTQAYEQYF. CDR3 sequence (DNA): TGTGCCTGGACCCAGGCCTACGAGCAGTACTTC.

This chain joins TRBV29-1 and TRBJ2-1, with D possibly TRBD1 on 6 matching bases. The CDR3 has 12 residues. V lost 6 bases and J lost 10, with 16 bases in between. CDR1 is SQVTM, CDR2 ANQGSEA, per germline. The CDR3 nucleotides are TGCAGCGTGGGTCAGGGGTTGGGGGAGCAGTTCTTC. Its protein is CSVGQGLGEQFF.

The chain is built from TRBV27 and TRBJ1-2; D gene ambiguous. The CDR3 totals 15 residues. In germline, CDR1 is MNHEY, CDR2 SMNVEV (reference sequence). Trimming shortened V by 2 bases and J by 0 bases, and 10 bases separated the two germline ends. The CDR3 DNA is TGTGCCAGCAGTTTACTACAAGACTCTAACTATGGCTACACCTTC. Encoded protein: CASSLLQDSNYGYTF.